What follows are 18 T cell receptor beta chains derived from one specimen sequenced in a study of T cell responses to AZD1222 COVID-19 vaccine. Measured with immunoSEQ multiplex PCR; TCRdb has only the in-frame clones, and not every one. This sample yields about 140,000 clones, of which 92% are seen a single time; roughly 3% belongs to the top ten. The starting material was peripheral blood, obtained 28 days after the second AZD1222 dose. The receptors come from an adult who received the AZD1222 COVID-19 vaccine.

This chain connects TRBV6-5 to TRBJ1-2; no definite D call. V lost 2 bases and J 7 bases, leaving 8 bases between the germline ends. Per the germline V gene, CDR1 is MNHEY and CDR2 is SVGAGI. This CDR3 has 12 residues. CDR3 sequence reads: CASSYIGFGYTF. DNA for the CDR3: TGTGCCAGCAGTTACATAGGGTTTGGCTACACCTTC.

V usage is TRBV11-1 and J usage is TRBJ2-3, with TRBD2 matching 7 bases. Germline CDR1 reads SGHAT; CDR2 reads FQDESV (reference sequence). The V gene end was trimmed by 4 bases and the J gene end by 8 bases; junction bases not matched to a gene: 9. The CDR3 has 14 amino acids. CDR3 sequence (DNA): TGTGCCAGCAGCTCGCTAGCGGTGCAAGGTACGCAGTATTTT. Translating it yields CASSSLAVQGTQYF.

The rearrangement links TRBV6-2 or TRBV6-3 to TRBJ2-7, with TRBD1 matching over 7 bases. In germline, CDR1 is MNHEY, CDR2 SVGEGT. The length of the CDR3 is 17 residues. With 0 bases clipped from V and 4 bases from J, the junction kept 12 bases outside the gene matches. The CDR3: CASSYSILQGREYEQYF. DNA of the CDR3: TGTGCCAGCAGTTACTCCATCTTACAGGGGCGCGAATACGAGCAGTACTTC.

V is TRBV4-2 and J is TRBJ1-2; D is undetermined. The CDR3 runs 17 residues. V gave up 0 bases and J gave up 4 bases, with 18 bases separating them. The V gene's germline CDR1 is LGHNA and CDR2 YNFKEQ. CDR3 DNA: TGTGCCAGCAGCCAAGATCTTGTGGGGTCCTCCCTCTATGGCTACACCTTC. Translation gives CASSQDLVGSSLYGYTF.

The J gene is TRBJ1-4, the V gene TRBV4-1, with no clear D. The CDR3 has 15 residues. CDR1 MGHRA and CDR2 YSYEKL come from the germline V gene. Trimming removed 1 base at V and 0 bases at J, with 6 bases between. The CDR3, as DNA: TGCGCCAGCAGCCAAGTAACAGCAACTAATGAAAAACTGTTTTTT. Its protein is CASSQVTATNEKLFF.

The J gene is TRBJ2-1, the V gene TRBV12-5; a possible D gene is TRBD2 (6 bases). Germline-derived CDR1 and CDR2 are LGHNT and FRNRAP. Trimming removed 0 bases at V and 7 bases at J, with 7 bases between. The CDR3 spans 13 residues. CDR3 coding DNA: TGTGCTAGTGGTTTGGTAGGAGGGAATGAGCAGTTCTTC. It is translated as CASGLVGGNEQFF.

This chain's CDR3 is CASSPGRYYGYTF. CDR3 nucleotide sequence: TGTGCCAGCAGCCCGGGACGGTACTATGGCTACACCTTC. The rearrangement joins TRBV12-3 or TRBV12-4 to TRBJ1-2, with D perhaps TRBD1 (5 bases). The CDR3 is made up of 13 amino acids. V gave up 6 bases and J gave up 3 bases, with 11 bases separating them.

This chain uses TRBV6-6 with TRBJ2-7, with a possible D match to TRBD2 (5 bases). Trimming took 3 bases from V and 3 from J, leaving 9 bases between them. Looked up from germline, CDR1 is MNHNY and CDR2 is SVGAGI (reference sequence). The CDR3 sequence is 13 residues long. The CDR3 reads CASSYQRGYEQYF. The CDR3 nucleotides are TGTGCCAGCAGTTATCAACGGGGCTACGAGCAGTACTTC.

The chain carries TRBV28 and TRBJ2-7, with TRBD2 matching over 10 bases. The CDR3 sequence is 16 residues long. The V gene's germline CDR1 is MDHEN and CDR2 SYDVKM. V shed 3 bases and J 0 bases; nucleotides not matched to a gene: 5. CDR3 sequence (DNA): TGTGCCAGCAGTTTCCCTACTAGCGGGATCTCCTACGAGCAGTACTTC. Protein: CASSFPTSGISYEQYF.

The chain has TRBV30 and TRBJ2-2; the match to TRBD1 covers 12 bases. This CDR3 is 15 amino acids long. Per the germline V gene, CDR1 is GTSNPN and CDR2 is SVGIG (reference sequence). The V segment lost 3 bases and the J segment 7 bases; nucleotides outside the gene matches: 6. The CDR3 spells CAWRGTGGVGGELFF. The CDR3 bases are TGTGCCTGGAGGGGGACAGGGGGCGTCGGCGGGGAGCTGTTTTTT.

The rearrangement joins TRBV5-1 to TRBJ2-7; 16 bases match TRBD2. With 4 bases clipped from V and 7 bases from J, the junction kept 5 bases outside the gene matches. The germline CDR1 and CDR2 sequences are SGHRS and YFSETQ. The CDR3 length is 15 residues. CDR3 nucleotide sequence: TGCGCCAGCAGCCTGGGACTAGCGGGAGGGAAGGAGCAGTACTTC. This gives the protein CASSLGLAGGKEQYF. The whole variable domain, remainder taken from reference TRBV5-1 and TRBJ2-7, is KAGVTQTPRYLIKTRGQQVTLSCSPISGHRSVSWYQQTPGQGLQFLFEYFSETQRNKGNFPGRFSGRQFSNSRSEMNVSTLELGDSALYLCASSLGLAGGKEQYFGPGTRLTVT.

This clone was picked up one time. The rearrangement uses TRBV11-2 and TRBJ2-3; 7 bases map to TRBD1. CDR3 length: 13 amino acids. V lost 0 bases and J lost 12; bases outside the gene matches: 6. Germline V gene sequence: CDR1 SGHAT, CDR2 FQNNGV. The CDR3 reads CASSLEPGQPQYF. CDR3 in DNA: TGTGCCAGCAGCTTAGAGCCGGGACAGCCCCAGTATTTT.

The CDR3 sequence is CASSVVGGPYNEQFF. CDR3 in DNA: TGTGCCAGCAGCGTAGTGGGAGGGCCCTACAATGAGCAGTTCTTC. V usage is TRBV9 and J usage is TRBJ2-1, with 7 bases lining up with TRBD2. The germline gives CDR1 SGDLS, CDR2 YYNGEE. The CDR3 spans 15 residues. Unmatched junction bases numbered 2, after V lost 0 bases and J lost 2 bases.

This chain uses TRBV28 with TRBJ2-7; no clear D. The CDR3 covers 12 residues. The V end was cut by 4 bases, the J end by 3 bases, with 7 bases between. Germline V gives CDR1 MDHEN, CDR2 SYDVKM. The CDR3 DNA sequence: TGTGCCAGCAGTTCAGGATTCTACGAGCAGTACTTC. Encoded protein: CASSSGFYEQYF.

This clone appeared a few times. The genes are TRBV5-5 and TRBJ2-1, with 8 bases identical to TRBD1. V trimming: 5 bases; J trimming: 10 bases; junction bases outside the gene matches: 5. The V gene's germline CDR1 is SGHKS and CDR2 YYEKEE (reference sequence). The CDR3 covers 12 residues. CDR3 DNA sequence: TGTGCCAGCAGTTCACAGGGGGTCGAGCAGTTCTTC. Protein sequence: CASSSQGVEQFF. Drawing the rest from reference TRBV5-5 and TRBJ2-1, the complete variable domain is DAGVTQSPTHLIKTRGQQVTLRCSPISGHKSVSWYQQVLGQGPQFIFQYYEKEERGRGNFPDRFSARQFPNYSSELNVNALLLGDSALYLCASSSQGVEQFFGPGTRLTVL.

The gene calls are TRBV28 and TRBJ2-5; TRBD2 agrees at 10 bases. V gave up 4 bases and J gave up 0 bases; unmatched junction bases: 8. Germline-derived CDR1 and CDR2 are MDHEN and SYDVKM. This CDR3 region has 17 residues. The CDR3 reads CASSSPLTSGNQETQYF. Here the CDR3 DNA reads TGTGCCAGCAGTTCCCCCCTTACTAGCGGGAACCAAGAGACCCAGTACTTC.

V and J are TRBV13 and TRBJ2-1; TRBD2 aligns across 14 bases. J gave up 7 bases and V 2 bases, and 1 base lay outside the gene matches. CDR3 length equals 15 residues. Germline V CDR1 and CDR2: PRHDT, FYEKMQ (reference sequence). The CDR3 reads CASSLRLAGGNEQFF. The CDR3 DNA is TGTGCCAGCAGCTTACGACTAGCGGGGGGGAATGAGCAGTTCTTC.

The chain combines TRBV7-9 with TRBJ2-1; TRBD2 matches at 8 bases. V was pared by 6 bases and J by 5 bases, with 9 bases of the junction left unmatched. The CDR3 runs 15 residues. Germline lookup yields CDR1 SEHNR and CDR2 FQNEAQ (reference sequence). CDR3 bases: TGTGCCAGCAGACCAGGGACTAGTCCCCACAATGAGCAGTTCTTC. Its translation: CASRPGTSPHNEQFF.